These 24 T cell receptor beta chains came from one sample sequenced in a study of T cell responses to AZD1222 COVID-19 vaccine. Only in-frame clones appear in the TCRdb table, and some are missing; sequencing was by immunoSEQ multiplex PCR. This table has 40,000 to 50,000 clones, roughly 88% appearing once. The sequences come from peripheral blood, collected 28 days after the second AZD1222 dose. All receptors derive from an adult who received the AZD1222 COVID-19 vaccine.

The chain links TRBV6-5 to TRBJ1-5, with 7 bases that match TRBD1. V gave up 6 bases and J gave up 3 bases; unmatched junction bases: 5. The CDR3 length is 14 residues. In germline, CDR1 is MNHEY, CDR2 SVGAGI. In DNA, the CDR3 is TGTGCCAGCAGCTTGGGACAGATCAATCAGCCCCAGCATTTT. It specifies CASSLGQINQPQHF.

The chain joins TRBV5-1 to TRBJ2-3; tentative D call: TRBD2 (5 bases). V gave up 4 bases and J gave up 1 base, with 13 bases separating them. The CDR3 totals 15 residues. Per germline, CDR1 SGHRS and CDR2 YFSETQ. CDR3 residues: CASSEGTARTDTQYF. In DNA form, the CDR3 reads TGCGCCAGCAGCGAGGGAACAGCGCGCACAGATACGCAGTATTTT. Drawing the rest from reference TRBV5-1 and TRBJ2-3, the complete variable domain is KAGVTQTPRYLIKTRGQQVTLSCSPISGHRSVSWYQQTPGQGLQFLFEYFSETQRNKGNFPGRFSGRQFSNSRSEMNVSTLELGDSALYLCASSEGTARTDTQYFGPGTRLTVL.

The chain links TRBV20-1 to TRBJ2-7; D might be TRBD1 or TRBD2, each matching 5 bases. V dropped 3 bases and J dropped 7 bases, with 22 bases sitting between them. There are 15 residues in the CDR3. Germline V gene data show CDR1 as DFQATT and CDR2 as SNEGSKA (reference sequence). CDR3 loop: CSASLLSGSTGEQYF. For the CDR3, the DNA is TGCAGTGCTAGTCTCCTTTCAGGGTCTACGGGAGAGCAGTACTTC.

This chain links TRBV9 with TRBJ2-7, with TRBD1 matching over 9 bases. The junction had 2 bases not matched to a gene; V was cut back by 4 bases and J by 3 bases. Germline loops: CDR1 SGDLS, CDR2 YYNGEE. This CDR3 is built from 13 residues. The CDR3 protein is CASSPGQGYEQYF. CDR3 coding DNA: TGTGCCAGCAGCCCGGGACAGGGCTACGAGCAGTACTTC. Full variable domain (rest looked up from reference TRBV9 and TRBJ2-7): DSGVTQTPKHLITATGQRVTLRCSPRSGDLSVYWYQQSLDQGLQFLIQYYNGEERAKGNILERFSAQQFPDLHSELNLSSLELGDSALYFCASSPGQGYEQYFGPGTRLTVT.

The chain links TRBV19 to TRBJ2-2; 8 bases are shared with TRBD1. Per the germline V gene, CDR1 is LNHDA and CDR2 is SQIVND (reference sequence). The J segment lost 4 bases and the V segment lost 7 bases, leaving 8 bases of the junction unmatched. The CDR3 sequence is 15 residues long. Here the CDR3 reads CASTLDRVSTGELFF. As DNA, the CDR3 is TGTGCCAGTACCTTGGACAGGGTTAGCACCGGGGAGCTGTTTTTT.

V is TRBV30 and J is TRBJ2-5; TRBD1 matches at 10 bases. Per germline, CDR1 GTSNPN and CDR2 SVGIG (reference sequence). J lost 4 bases, V lost 7 bases, and 3 bases had no gene match. This CDR3 has 12 amino acids. The CDR3 loop is CAYGQGGETQYF. The CDR3 DNA reads TGTGCCTACGGACAGGGGGGAGAGACCCAGTACTTC.

V is TRBV6-2 or TRBV6-3 and J is TRBJ1-5; 7 nucleotides match TRBD1. Losses at the gene ends were 2 bases for V and 0 bases for J; bases not matched to a gene: 4. This CDR3 region has 16 residues. Germline assignment: CDR1 MNHEY and CDR2 SVGEGT. CDR3 nucleotides: TGTGCCAGCAGTTACGCGACAGGGAGTAGCAATCAGCCCCAGCATTTT. Translating gives CASSYATGSSNQPQHF.

V is TRBV14 and J is TRBJ1-1, with TRBD1 as a possible D gene (6 bases). The CDR3 has 15 residues. V was clipped by 3 bases and J by 1 base, with 12 bases between them. The germline gives CDR1 SGHDN, CDR2 FVKESK. For the CDR3, the DNA is TGTGCCAGCAGCCATACCGGGACACCGAACACTGAAGCTTTCTTT. Its protein is CASSHTGTPNTEAFF.

V gene TRBV5-1 combines with J gene TRBJ2-1; 8 nucleotides match TRBD1. CDR3 length: 14 amino acids. The junction had 9 bases not matched to a gene; V was cut back by 3 bases and J by 10 bases. Germline CDR1 is SGHRS and CDR2 is YFSETQ. The CDR3, as DNA: TGCGCCAGCAGCTCAGACCCTCAGGGGGCCGAGCAGTTCTTC. Amino acids: CASSSDPQGAEQFF. Looking up the rest from reference TRBV5-1 and TRBJ2-1 gives the full variable domain: KAGVTQTPRYLIKTRGQQVTLSCSPISGHRSVSWYQQTPGQGLQFLFEYFSETQRNKGNFPGRFSGRQFSNSRSEMNVSTLELGDSALYLCASSSDPQGAEQFFGPGTRLTVL.

The chain links TRBV7-2 to TRBJ1-2, with a tentative D call TRBD1 (5 bases). Trimming took 4 bases from V and 4 from J, leaving 13 bases between them. There are 14 residues in the CDR3. CDR1 is SGHTA and CDR2 is FQGNSA in the germline V gene. The CDR3 sequence is CASSSTRDGYGYTF. The CDR3 coding sequence is TGTGCCAGCAGCTCGACCCGGGACGGCTATGGCTACACCTTC.

The chain's CDR3 is CASSYASGSNEQFF. The CDR3 nucleotides are TGTGCCAGCAGCTATGCAAGCGGGAGCAATGAGCAGTTCTTC. This chain joins TRBV5-4 and TRBJ2-1, with 8 bases aligning to TRBD2. V dropped 3 bases and J dropped 6; count of bases not matched to a gene: 5. The CDR3 contains 14 residues. Germline values: CDR1 SGHNT, CDR2 YYREEE (reference sequence).

In this sample, this clone turned up once. The J gene is TRBJ1-5, the V gene TRBV6-5, with a tentative D call TRBD1 (5 bases). This CDR3 has 15 amino acids. Germline-derived CDR1 and CDR2 are MNHEY and SVGAGI. V shed 6 bases and J shed 2 bases, with 14 bases lying between them. CDR3 sequence (DNA): TGTGCCAGCAGACCCACCGGGACGGGCAATCAGCCCCAGCATTTT. As protein: CASRPTGTGNQPQHF.

This rearrangement joins TRBV13 to TRBJ2-3, with a possible D match to TRBD1 (6 bases). V was cut by 4 bases and J by 4 bases, with 21 bases left in between. CDR1 is PRHDT and CDR2 is FYEKMQ in the germline V gene (reference sequence). CDR3 length: 17 residues. The CDR3 DNA sequence: TGTGCCAGCAGCTCCACGACGGACAGACTGGGGGCAGATACGCAGTATTTT. The encoded protein is CASSSTTDRLGADTQYF.

V and J are TRBV7-3 and TRBJ2-1; 10 nucleotides align to TRBD2. After removal of 2 bases from V and 9 bases from J, the junction contained 13 bases not matched to a gene. The CDR3 consists of 17 residues. Germline-derived CDR1 and CDR2 are SGHTA and FQGTGA. The DNA of the CDR3 is TGTGCCAGCAGCTTATACCCCTCAAGCGGGAGGGCGGGTGAGCAGTTCTTC. Amino acid sequence: CASSLYPSSGRAGEQFF.

The chain carries TRBV3-1 (or the pseudogene TRBV3-2) and TRBJ1-5, with D unclear. Germline lookup yields CDR1 LGHDT and CDR2 YNNKEL (reference sequence). Trimming removed 2 bases from V and 2 bases from J, with 7 bases in between. The CDR3 length is 14 residues. CDR3 protein: CASSQHGGNQPQHF. As DNA, the CDR3 is TGTGCCAGCAGCCAACACGGGGGCAATCAGCCCCAGCATTTT.

This chain connects TRBV6-5 to TRBJ2-7, with TRBD1 matching over 10 bases. In germline, CDR1 is MNHEY, CDR2 SVGAGI. CDR3 length: 15 amino acids. The ends lost 2 bases at V and 5 bases at J; junction bases unmatched: 6. In DNA form, the CDR3 reads TGTGCCAGCAGTTACGCTGGGACAGGGGCCCACGAGCAGTACTTC. Its protein is CASSYAGTGAHEQYF.

The chain employs TRBV4-2 and TRBJ1-6; D call uncertain. The V gene lost 0 bases and the J gene lost 7 bases, with 7 bases spanning the gap. This CDR3 contains 14 residues. CDR1 is LGHNA and CDR2 is YNFKEQ in the germline V gene. For the CDR3, the DNA is TGTGCCAGCAGCCAAGAAGCTAGAAATTCACCCCTCCACTTT. This encodes CASSQEARNSPLHF.

The J gene is TRBJ1-2, the V gene TRBV19; 8 positions match TRBD1. This CDR3 is 17 amino acids long. Per the germline V gene, CDR1 is LNHDA and CDR2 is SQIVND (reference sequence). The junction had 9 bases not matched to a gene; V was cut back by 1 base and J by 2 bases. The CDR3 DNA reads TGTGCCAGTAGTATAGCCACCCAGGGGGCGATAAACTATGGCTACACCTTC. It yields the protein CASSIATQGAINYGYTF.

The chain is built from TRBV9 and TRBJ2-5; TRBD1 matches 7 bases. With 2 bases clipped from V and 3 bases from J, the junction kept 4 bases outside the gene matches. CDR3 length: 14 amino acids. Germline V CDR1 and CDR2: SGDLS, YYNGEE. The CDR3 DNA reads TGTGCCAGCAGCGTCTCGACAGGGAAAGAGACCCAGTACTTC. Translating it yields CASSVSTGKETQYF.

This clone appeared a few times. The V and J genes are TRBV11-2 and TRBJ2-2; D uncertain. Trimming pared 0 bases from V and 8 bases from J, leaving 4 bases between. Looked up from germline, CDR1 is SGHAT and CDR2 is FQNNGV. This CDR3 is built from 12 residues. The CDR3 loop reads CASSLEQGELFF. CDR3 nucleotides: TGTGCCAGCAGCTTAGAACAAGGGGAGCTGTTTTTT.

V gene TRBV21-1 combines with J gene TRBJ1-5; the table's D call TRBD1 went unverified against the DNA. TRBV21-1 is reported as a pseudogene. The length of the CDR3 is 18 residues. CDR3 DNA: TGTGCCAGCAGCTCGCGGGACAGGGGCCTTTATAGCAATCAGCCCCAGCATTTT. Translation gives CASSSRDRGLYSNQPQHF.

The V and J genes are TRBV18 and TRBJ2-1; possible D gene TRBD2, 5 bases. In germline, CDR1 is KGHSH, CDR2 LQKENI. The CDR3 has 15 residues. Trimming shortened V by 3 bases and J by 0 bases, and 9 bases separated the two germline ends. CDR3 residues: CASSPLAYSYNEQFF. The DNA for the CDR3 is TGTGCCAGCTCACCTCTAGCTTACTCCTACAATGAGCAGTTCTTC.

The chain links TRBV9 to TRBJ2-7; 10 nucleotides agree with TRBD1. The CDR3 consists of 15 residues. CDR1 is SGDLS, CDR2 YYNGEE, per germline. J lost 2 bases, V lost 2 bases, and 4 bases had no gene match. The chain's CDR3 is CASSVSGQGTYEQYF. For the CDR3, the DNA is TGTGCCAGCAGCGTCTCGGGACAGGGGACCTACGAGCAGTACTTC.

This chain joins TRBV6-5 and TRBJ1-1; 7 nucleotides line up with TRBD1. V shed 5 bases, J shed 1 base, and the junction held 4 bases outside the gene matches. CDR1 MNHEY and CDR2 SVGAGI come from the germline V gene. The CDR3 sequence is 14 residues long. CDR3 region: CASSPRTGNTEAFF. CDR3 DNA sequence: TGTGCCAGCAGTCCCAGGACAGGGAACACTGAAGCTTTCTTT.